Listed here are 19 T cell receptor beta chains from one sample, sequenced in a study of blood T cell repertoires in COVID-19. Measured with immunoSEQ multiplex PCR; TCRdb has only the in-frame clones, and not every one. The table includes approximately 150,000 clones, 65% to 85% detected once. The sample comprised peripheral blood. These receptors all stem from a man in his forties or fifties with active or convalescent COVID-19.

This clone was seen more than once but under ten times. At one end the junction does not follow the germline gene, possibly because of a read error. The chain is built from TRBV7-9 and TRBJ2-1, with 9 bases aligning to TRBD1. This CDR3 is 15 amino acids long. CDR1 SEHNR and CDR2 FQNEAQ come from the germline V gene (reference sequence). CDR3 in amino acids: CASSRTGASYDEQFF. In DNA, the CDR3 is TGTGCCAGCAGCAGGACAGGGGCTTCCTACGATGAGCAGTTCTTC. Full variable domain (remainder filled in from reference TRBV7-9 and TRBJ2-1): DTGVSQNPRHKITKRGQNVTFRCDPISEHNRLYWYRQTLGQGPEFLTYFQNEAQLEKSRLLSDRFSAERPKGSFSTLEIQRTEQGDSAMYLCASSRTGASYDEQFFGPGTRLTVL.

This clone was seen more than once but under ten times. The V and J genes are TRBV18 and TRBJ2-3, with 11 nucleotides matching TRBD2. There are 16 residues in the CDR3. Germline values: CDR1 KGHSH, CDR2 LQKENI. V lost 3 bases, J lost 3 bases, and 5 bases stayed unmatched. The CDR3 DNA is TGTGCCAGCTCACCCCTACTAGCGGGAGAGACAGATACGCAGTATTTT. It yields the protein CASSPLLAGETDTQYF.

CDR3 DNA sequence: TGTGCCAGCAGTGAGTCCTTTAACACTGAAGCTTTCTTT. It codes for CASSESFNTEAFF. The chain uses TRBV25-1 and TRBJ1-1, with D uncertain. The V end was cut by 3 bases, the J end by 2 bases, with 7 bases between. The germline gives CDR1 MGHDK, CDR2 SYGVNS. The CDR3 has 13 amino acids.

The J gene is TRBJ1-2, the V gene TRBV27; 9 nucleotides match TRBD1. CDR3 size: 16 residues. V lost 5 bases to trimming and J lost 7 bases; unmatched junction nucleotides: 14. Germline CDR1 MNHEY, CDR2 SMNVEV (reference sequence). CDR3 sequence: CASSPGTGYSGLGYTF. CDR3 sequence (DNA): TGTGCCAGCAGTCCCGGGACAGGGTACAGTGGCCTTGGCTACACCTTC.

V gene TRBV7-2 combines with J gene TRBJ2-2, with 12 positions matching TRBD2. This CDR3 region has 16 residues. V trimming: 3 bases; J trimming: 6 bases; junction bases outside the gene matches: 5. The germline V gene has CDR1 SGHTA and CDR2 FQGNSA. CDR3 region: CASSLLAGGPPGELFF. The CDR3 DNA is TGTGCCAGCAGCTTGCTAGCGGGAGGGCCTCCCGGGGAGCTGTTTTTT.

The chain joins TRBV28 to TRBJ1-1; the match to TRBD1 covers 10 bases. CDR1 and CDR2 (germline): MDHEN, SYDVKM. There are 16 residues in the CDR3. V lost 3 bases, J lost 0 bases, and 4 bases stayed unmatched. CDR3 DNA: TGTGCCAGCAGTTTCGGAGGGACAGGGGTGAACACTGAAGCTTTCTTT. It codes for CASSFGGTGVNTEAFF.

The chain joins TRBV27 to TRBJ1-1; TRBD1 matches at 7 bases. Trimming removed 5 bases from V and 4 bases from J; junction bases left unmatched: 10. The CDR3 has 15 amino acids. The V gene's germline CDR1 is MNHEY and CDR2 SMNVEV (reference sequence). CDR3 bases: TGTGCCAGCAGTATATGGACAGGTGGGGCCACTGAAGCTTTCTTT. Residues: CASSIWTGGATEAFF.

V usage is TRBV3-1 (or the pseudogene TRBV3-2) and J usage is TRBJ2-1; TRBD2 agrees at 12 bases. The CDR3 loop spans 16 amino acids. J lost 9 bases, V lost 4 bases, and 10 bases had no gene match. Per the germline V gene, CDR1 is LGHDT and CDR2 is YNNKEL (reference sequence). The CDR3 region has the DNA TGTGCCAGCAGCCCTCGAGCTAGCGGGAGGGGGAGTGAGCAGTTCTTC. This sequence encodes CASSPRASGRGSEQFF.

The chain uses TRBV19 and TRBJ2-1, with 13 bases that match TRBD2. The V and J ends lost 5 bases and 6 bases, in that order; junction bases with no gene match: 4. The CDR3 has 15 amino acids. Germline V CDR1 and CDR2: LNHDA, SQIVND (reference sequence). The CDR3 DNA sequence: TGTGCCAGTAGTGTACTAGCGGGAGGGGTCAATGAGCAGTTCTTC. It is translated as CASSVLAGGVNEQFF. The whole variable domain, filled in from reference TRBV19 and TRBJ2-1, reads DGGITQSPKYLFRKEGQNVTLSCEQNLNHDAMYWYRQDPGQGLRLIYYSQIVNDFQKGDIAEGYSVSREKKESFPLTVTSAQKNPTAFYLCASSVLAGGVNEQFFGPGTRLTVL.

This clone was seen a few times. The genes are TRBV11-2 and TRBJ2-7, with TRBD1 identical over 7 bases. In germline, CDR1 is SGHAT, CDR2 FQNNGV. CDR3 length equals 15 residues. Trimming at V came to 4 bases and at J to 5 bases, leaving 11 bases not matched to a gene. This chain's CDR3 is CASSSTGLGFDEQYF. CDR3 coding DNA: TGTGCCAGCAGCTCGACAGGGTTAGGATTCGACGAGCAGTACTTC.

This clone was recorded once. The rearrangement uses TRBV9 and TRBJ2-1; 9 bases are shared with TRBD1. The CDR3 totals 14 residues. Germline assignment: CDR1 SGDLS and CDR2 YYNGEE. V trimming: 3 bases; J trimming: 5 bases; junction bases outside the gene matches: 3. CDR3 sequence reads: CASSAWTGDNEQFF. As DNA, the CDR3 is TGTGCCAGCAGCGCATGGACAGGGGACAATGAGCAGTTCTTC.

The V call is TRBV2, the J call TRBJ1-2; D unresolved. V lost 0 bases, J lost 4 bases, and 9 bases lay in between. Germline-derived CDR1 and CDR2 are SNHLY and FYNNEI. The CDR3 has 14 residues. CDR3 residues: CASSEARRVYGYTF. DNA for the CDR3: TGTGCCAGCAGTGAAGCAAGGAGGGTCTATGGCTACACCTTC.

J is TRBJ1-6 and V is TRBV28, with D possibly being TRBD1 (5 bases). V lost 6 bases to trimming and J lost 14 bases, with 14 bases between them. This CDR3 comprises 12 residues. Germline CDR1 reads MDHEN; CDR2 reads SYDVKM. The CDR3 DNA follows: TGTGCCAGCAGACCCCCTCGGGGGGCCCTCCACTTT. Translation gives CASRPPRGALHF.

This clone was counted a few times. The chain combines TRBV11-1 with TRBJ1-2; weak D call: TRBD1 (6 bases). The CDR3 contains 14 residues. The V end lost 4 bases, the J end lost 4 bases, and 13 bases lay between the germline ends. Germline V gene data show CDR1 as SGHAT and CDR2 as FQDESV (reference sequence). The CDR3 loop is CASSSPTGFYGYTF. CDR3 nucleotide sequence: TGTGCCAGCAGCTCACCGACAGGATTCTATGGCTACACCTTC. Full variable domain (missing parts from reference TRBV11-1 and TRBJ1-2): EAEVAQSPRYKITEKSQAVAFWCDPISGHATLYWYRQILGQGPELLVQFQDESVVDDSQLPKDRFSAERLKGVDSTLKIQPAELGDSAMYLCASSSPTGFYGYTFGSGTRLTVV.

V gene TRBV5-1 combines with J gene TRBJ2-3; D perhaps matches TRBD1 (5 bases). Germline V gene lookup returns CDR1 SGHRS and CDR2 YFSETQ. This CDR3 has 14 amino acids. V lost 5 bases and J lost 0, with 10 bases in between. For the CDR3, the DNA is TGCGCCAGCAGGAAGGGGTTCAGCACAGATACGCAGTATTTT. This gives the protein CASRKGFSTDTQYF.

This clone appeared a single time. J is TRBJ2-1 and V is TRBV7-9, with 8 nucleotides matching TRBD1. CDR3 length: 16 amino acids. The germline gives CDR1 SEHNR, CDR2 FQNEAQ (reference sequence). Trimming cost V 5 bases and J 0 bases; bases outside gene matches: 6. The CDR3 loop reads CASSPRTGYSYNEQFF. The CDR3 DNA sequence: TGTGCCAGCAGCCCTAGGACAGGGTACTCCTACAATGAGCAGTTCTTC.

This clone was seen a handful of times. V and J are TRBV10-3 and TRBJ2-3, with TRBD2 matching 10 bases. The CDR3 is 17 amino acids. V was clipped by 3 bases and J by 3 bases; unmatched bases: 9. Germline V gives CDR1 ENHRY, CDR2 SYGVKD. Written as DNA, the CDR3 is TGTGCCATCAGTGACCGCCGGACTAGCGGCCTTACAGATACGCAGTATTTT. Its protein is CAISDRRTSGLTDTQYF.

V gene TRBV5-1 combines with J gene TRBJ2-7; 12 bases fit TRBD2. Germline V gene data show CDR1 as SGHRS and CDR2 as YFSETQ. The CDR3 length is 16 residues. With V trimmed by 5 bases and J by 3 bases, 9 bases remained unmatched. The CDR3: CASRYTSGRTLYEQYF. The DNA of the CDR3 is TGCGCCAGCAGATACACTAGCGGGAGGACACTCTACGAGCAGTACTTC.

This sequence joins TRBV21-1 and TRBJ2-1; the table gives TRBD2 as D, unverified against the DNA. TRBV21-1 is designated a pseudogene. The CDR3 has 16 residues. The CDR3 loop reads CASSKEVAGAYNEQFF. CDR3 DNA: TGTGCCAGCAGCAAAGAGGTAGCGGGGGCTTACAATGAGCAGTTCTTC.